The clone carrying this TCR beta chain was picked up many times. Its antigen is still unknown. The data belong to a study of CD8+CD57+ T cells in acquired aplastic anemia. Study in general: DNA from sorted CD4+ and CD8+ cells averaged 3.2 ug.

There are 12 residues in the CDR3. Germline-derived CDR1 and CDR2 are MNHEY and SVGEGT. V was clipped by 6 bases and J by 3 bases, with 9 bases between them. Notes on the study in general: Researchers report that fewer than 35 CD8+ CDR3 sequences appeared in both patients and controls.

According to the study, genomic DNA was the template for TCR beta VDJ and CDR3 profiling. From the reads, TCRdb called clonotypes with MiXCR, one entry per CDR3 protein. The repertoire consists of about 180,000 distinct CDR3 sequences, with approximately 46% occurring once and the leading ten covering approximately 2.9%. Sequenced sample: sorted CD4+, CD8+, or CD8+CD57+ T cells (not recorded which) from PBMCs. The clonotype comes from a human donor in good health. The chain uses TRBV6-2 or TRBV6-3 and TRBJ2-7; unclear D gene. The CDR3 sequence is CASRTSDYEQYF. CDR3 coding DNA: TGTGCCAGCAGAACGTCGGACTACGAGCAGTACTTC.